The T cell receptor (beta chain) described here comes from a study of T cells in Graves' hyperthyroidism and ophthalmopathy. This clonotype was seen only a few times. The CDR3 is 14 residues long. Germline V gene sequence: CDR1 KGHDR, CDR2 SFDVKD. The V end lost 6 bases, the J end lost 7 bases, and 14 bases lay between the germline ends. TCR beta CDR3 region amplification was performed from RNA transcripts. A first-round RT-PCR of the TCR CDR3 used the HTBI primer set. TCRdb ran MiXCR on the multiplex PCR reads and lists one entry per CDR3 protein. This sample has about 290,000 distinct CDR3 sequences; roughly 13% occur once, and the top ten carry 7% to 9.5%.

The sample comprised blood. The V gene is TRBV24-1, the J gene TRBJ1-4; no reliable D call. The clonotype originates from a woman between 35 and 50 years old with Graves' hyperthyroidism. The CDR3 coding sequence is TGTGCCACCAGTATGGCGGGCAAGCCTGAAAAACTGTTTTTT. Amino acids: CATSMAGKPEKLFF.